This T cell receptor beta chain appears in the sequencing data of a study of T cells after yellow fever vaccination. TCRdb re-derived calls from the 5' RACE reads in MiXCR, one entry per CDR3 protein. Among hundreds of thousands of distinct CDR3 sequences, 9% to 15% were seen once, and the ten largest hold 15%. This clonotype occurred a few times. CDR1 is LGHNA and CDR2 is YNFKEQ in the germline V gene. The CDR3 sequence is 20 residues long. V lost 0 bases, J lost 0 bases, and 15 bases stayed unmatched. The sample was PBMCs, taken on the day of the yellow fever booster vaccination. This chain uses TRBV4-2 with TRBJ1-1; 8 bases agree with TRBD1. This TCR derives from a man aged 25 to 40 who received the YFV17D yellow fever vaccine. CDR3 bases: TGTGCCAGCAGCCAAGATCGACCCGCCTCCAGGGGGCGGTTGAACACTGAAGCTTTCTTT. Translated, it gives CASSQDRPASRGRLNTEAFF.